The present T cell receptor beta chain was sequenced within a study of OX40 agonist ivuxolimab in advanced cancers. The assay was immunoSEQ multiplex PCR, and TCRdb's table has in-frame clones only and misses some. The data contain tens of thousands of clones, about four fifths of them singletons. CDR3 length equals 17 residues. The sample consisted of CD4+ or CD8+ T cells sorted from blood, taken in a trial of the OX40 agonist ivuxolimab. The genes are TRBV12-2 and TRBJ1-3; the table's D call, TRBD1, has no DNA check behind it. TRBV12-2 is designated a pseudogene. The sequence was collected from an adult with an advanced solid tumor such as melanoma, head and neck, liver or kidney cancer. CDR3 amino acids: CASRFRDTSYSGNTIYF. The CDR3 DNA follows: TGTGCAAGTCGCTTCCGGGACACCTCCTACTCTGGAAACACCATATATTTT.